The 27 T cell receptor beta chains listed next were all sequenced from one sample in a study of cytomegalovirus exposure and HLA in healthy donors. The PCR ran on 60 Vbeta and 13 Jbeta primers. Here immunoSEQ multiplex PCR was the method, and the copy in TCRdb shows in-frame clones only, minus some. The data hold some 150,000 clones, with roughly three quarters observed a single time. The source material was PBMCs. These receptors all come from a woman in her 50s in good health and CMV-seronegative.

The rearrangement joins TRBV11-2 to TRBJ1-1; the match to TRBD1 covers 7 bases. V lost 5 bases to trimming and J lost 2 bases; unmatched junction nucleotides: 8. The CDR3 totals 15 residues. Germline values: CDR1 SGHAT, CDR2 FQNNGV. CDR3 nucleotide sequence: TGTGCCAGCAGCCAAATTGGGACAGCCAACACTGAAGCTTTCTTT. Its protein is CASSQIGTANTEAFF.

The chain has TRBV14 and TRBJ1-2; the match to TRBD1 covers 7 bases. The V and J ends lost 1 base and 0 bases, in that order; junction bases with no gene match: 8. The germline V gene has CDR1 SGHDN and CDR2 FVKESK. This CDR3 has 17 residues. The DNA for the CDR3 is TGTGCCAGCAGCCAAGGGCAGGGGGGTCTAGCTAACTATGGCTACACCTTC. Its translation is CASSQGQGGLANYGYTF.

CDR3 nucleotide sequence: TGTGCCAGCAGCCCCAACCGGGAGATTGTAAATGAAAAACTGTTTTTT. Its protein is CASSPNREIVNEKLFF. V is TRBV28 and J is TRBJ1-4, with D hard to call. From germline, CDR1 is MDHEN and CDR2 SYDVKM. This CDR3 is 16 amino acids long. V was trimmed by 6 bases and J by 5 bases, leaving 19 bases between them.

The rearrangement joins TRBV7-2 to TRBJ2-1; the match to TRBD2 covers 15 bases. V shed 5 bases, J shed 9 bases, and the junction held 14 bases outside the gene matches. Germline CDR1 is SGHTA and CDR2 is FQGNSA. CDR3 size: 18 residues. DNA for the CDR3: TGTGCCAGCAGCCGCGGGACTAGCGGGAGGAGGCTATCGGCTGAGCAGTTCTTC. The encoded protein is CASSRGTSGRRLSAEQFF.

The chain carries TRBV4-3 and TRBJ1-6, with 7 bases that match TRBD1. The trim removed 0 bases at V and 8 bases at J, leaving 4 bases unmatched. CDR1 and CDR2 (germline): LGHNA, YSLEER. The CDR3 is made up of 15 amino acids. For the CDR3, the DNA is TGCGCCAGCAGCCAAGATACAGGGGACGATTCACCCCTCCACTTT. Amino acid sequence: CASSQDTGDDSPLHF.

CDR3 region: CASSQKGPGQGYPPLHF. CDR3 nucleotide sequence: TGTGCCAGCAGCCAAAAAGGGCCGGGACAGGGGTACCCACCCCTCCACTTT. The chain employs TRBV14 and TRBJ1-6, with 10 bases fitting TRBD1. The CDR3 spans 17 residues. The germline V gene encodes CDR1 SGHDN and CDR2 FVKESK. The trim removed 2 bases at V and 11 bases at J, leaving 12 bases unmatched.

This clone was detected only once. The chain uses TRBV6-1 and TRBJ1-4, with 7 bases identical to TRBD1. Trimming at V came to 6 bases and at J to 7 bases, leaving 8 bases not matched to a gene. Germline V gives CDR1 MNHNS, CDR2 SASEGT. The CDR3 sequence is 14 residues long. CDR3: CASRDDRVREKLFF. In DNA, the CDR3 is TGTGCCAGCAGGGACGACAGGGTACGTGAAAAACTGTTTTTT.

CDR3 region: CASSLSGSKGNEQFF. DNA for the CDR3: TGCGCCAGCAGCCTTAGCGGGAGTAAGGGCAATGAGCAGTTCTTC. The chain joins TRBV4-3 to TRBJ2-1; TRBD2 matches 9 bases. V lost 4 bases, J lost 6 bases, and 7 bases stayed unmatched. The germline V gene encodes CDR1 LGHNA and CDR2 YSLEER. This CDR3 has 15 residues.

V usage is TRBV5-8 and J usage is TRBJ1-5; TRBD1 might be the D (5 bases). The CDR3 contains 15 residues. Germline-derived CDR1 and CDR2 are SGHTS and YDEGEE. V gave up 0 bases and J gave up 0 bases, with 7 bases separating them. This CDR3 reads CASSLEGNSNQPQHF. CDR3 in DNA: TGTGCCAGCAGCTTGGAGGGGAATAGCAATCAGCCCCAGCATTTT.

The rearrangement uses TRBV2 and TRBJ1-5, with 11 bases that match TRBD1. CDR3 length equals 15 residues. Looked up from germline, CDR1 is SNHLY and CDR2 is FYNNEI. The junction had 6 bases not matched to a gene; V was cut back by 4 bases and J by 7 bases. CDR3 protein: CASSARTGGRQPQHF. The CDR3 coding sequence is TGTGCCAGCAGTGCACGGACAGGGGGCCGGCAGCCCCAGCATTTT.

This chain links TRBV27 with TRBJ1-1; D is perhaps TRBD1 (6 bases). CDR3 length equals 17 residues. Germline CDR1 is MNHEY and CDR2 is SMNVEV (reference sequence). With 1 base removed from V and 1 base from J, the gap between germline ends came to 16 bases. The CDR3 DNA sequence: TGTGCCAGCAGTTTATTCAGGGGCCCCATCCCGAACACTGAAGCTTTCTTT. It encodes CASSLFRGPIPNTEAFF.

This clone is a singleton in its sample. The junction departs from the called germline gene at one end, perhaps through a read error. The CDR3: CAGSLALSLGAYEQYF. In DNA form, the CDR3 reads TGTGCCGGCAGCTTAGCGCTTTCCCTAGGAGCCTACGAGCAGTACTTC. This chain uses TRBV7-2 with TRBJ2-7, with D possibly TRBD2 on 5 matching bases. This CDR3 is built from 16 residues. Germline CDR1 is SGHTA and CDR2 is FQGNSA. The full variable domain, in which reference TRBV7-2 and TRBJ2-7 provide the parts outside the CDR3, is GAGVSQSPSNKVTEKGKDVELRCDPISGHTALYWYRQSLGQGLEFLIYFQGNSAPDKSGLPSDRFSAERTGGSVSTLTIQRTQQEDSAVYLCAGSLALSLGAYEQYFGPGTRLTVT.

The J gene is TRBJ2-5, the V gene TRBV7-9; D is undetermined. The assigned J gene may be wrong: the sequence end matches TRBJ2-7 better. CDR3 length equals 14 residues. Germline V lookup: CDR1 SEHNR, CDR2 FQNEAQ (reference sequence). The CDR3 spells CASSFEAVSYEQYF. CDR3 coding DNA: TGTGCCAGCAGCTTCGAGGCAGTCTCCTACGAGCAGTACTTC.

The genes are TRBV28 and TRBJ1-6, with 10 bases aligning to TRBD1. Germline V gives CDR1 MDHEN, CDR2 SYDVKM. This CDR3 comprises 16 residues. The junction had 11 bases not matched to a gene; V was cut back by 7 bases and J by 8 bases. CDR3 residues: CASIGVPGTGDSPLHF. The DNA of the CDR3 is TGTGCCAGCATCGGCGTTCCCGGGACAGGGGATTCACCCCTCCACTTT.

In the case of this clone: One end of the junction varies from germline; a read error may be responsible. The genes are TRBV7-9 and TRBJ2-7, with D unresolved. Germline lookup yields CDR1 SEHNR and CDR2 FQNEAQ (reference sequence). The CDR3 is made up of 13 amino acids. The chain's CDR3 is CSSSLNSGYEQYF. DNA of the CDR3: TGTTCCAGCAGCTTAAACTCCGGCTACGAGCAGTACTTC.

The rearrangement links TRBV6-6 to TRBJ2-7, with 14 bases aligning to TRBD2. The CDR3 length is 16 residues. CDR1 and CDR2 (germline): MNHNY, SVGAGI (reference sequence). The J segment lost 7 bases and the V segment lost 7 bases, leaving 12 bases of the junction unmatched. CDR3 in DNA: TGTGCCAGCACCCCTCGCGGACTAGCGGGAGGTGAGGAGCAGTACTTC. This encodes CASTPRGLAGGEEQYF.

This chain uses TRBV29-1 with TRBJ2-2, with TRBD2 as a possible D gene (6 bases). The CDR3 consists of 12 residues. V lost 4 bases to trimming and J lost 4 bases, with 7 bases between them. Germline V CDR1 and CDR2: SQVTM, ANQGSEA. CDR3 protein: CSVGEVTGELFF. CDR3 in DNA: TGCAGCGTTGGGGAGGTCACCGGGGAGCTGTTTTTT.

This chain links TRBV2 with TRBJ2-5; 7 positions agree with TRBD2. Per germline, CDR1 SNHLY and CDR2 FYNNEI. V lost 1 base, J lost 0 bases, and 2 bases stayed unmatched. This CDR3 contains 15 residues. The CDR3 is CASSEGLADQETQYF. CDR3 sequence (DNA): TGTGCCAGCAGTGAAGGTCTAGCGGACCAAGAGACCCAGTACTTC.

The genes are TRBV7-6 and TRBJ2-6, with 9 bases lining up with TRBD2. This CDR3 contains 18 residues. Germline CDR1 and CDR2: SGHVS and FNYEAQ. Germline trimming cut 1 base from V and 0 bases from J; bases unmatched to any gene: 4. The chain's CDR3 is CASSLVLAGPSGANVLTF. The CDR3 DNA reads TGTGCCAGCAGCTTAGTGCTAGCGGGACCCTCTGGGGCCAACGTCCTGACTTTC.

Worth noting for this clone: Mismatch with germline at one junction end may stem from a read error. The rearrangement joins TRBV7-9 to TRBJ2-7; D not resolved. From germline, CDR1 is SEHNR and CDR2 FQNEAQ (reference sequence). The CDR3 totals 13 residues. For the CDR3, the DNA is TGTTCCAGCAGCTTTTCCCCCACCTACGAGCAGTACTTC. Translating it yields CSSSFSPTYEQYF. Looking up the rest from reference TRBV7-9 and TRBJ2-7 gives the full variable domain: DTGVSQNPRHKITKRGQNVTFRCDPISEHNRLYWYRQTLGQGPEFLTYFQNEAQLEKSRLLSDRFSAERPKGSFSTLEIQRTEQGDSAMYLCSSSFSPTYEQYFGPGTRLTVT.

CDR3 sequence reads: CASSLKTRGAYNEQFF. CDR3 nucleotides: TGTGCCAGTAGTCTCAAGACCCGAGGCGCCTACAATGAGCAGTTCTTC. The rearrangement uses TRBV19 and TRBJ2-1; D remains ambiguous. The V gene's germline CDR1 is LNHDA and CDR2 SQIVND (reference sequence). V was clipped by 5 bases and J by 2 bases, with 16 bases between them. This CDR3 contains 16 residues. Together with reference TRBV19 and TRBJ2-1, the CDR3 gives the full variable domain: DGGITQSPKYLFRKEGQNVTLSCEQNLNHDAMYWYRQDPGQGLRLIYYSQIVNDFQKGDIAEGYSVSREKKESFPLTVTSAQKNPTAFYLCASSLKTRGAYNEQFFGPGTRLTVL.

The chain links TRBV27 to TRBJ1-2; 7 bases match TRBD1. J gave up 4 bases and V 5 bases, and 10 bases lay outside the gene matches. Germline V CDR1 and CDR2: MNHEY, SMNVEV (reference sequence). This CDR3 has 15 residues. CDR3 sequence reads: CASSPSWPGGYGYTF. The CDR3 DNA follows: TGTGCCAGCAGTCCTTCTTGGCCAGGGGGCTATGGCTACACCTTC.

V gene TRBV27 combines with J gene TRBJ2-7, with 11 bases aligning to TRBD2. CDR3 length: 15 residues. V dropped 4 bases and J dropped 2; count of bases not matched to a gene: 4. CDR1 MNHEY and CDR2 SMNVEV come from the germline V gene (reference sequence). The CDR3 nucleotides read TGTGCCAGCAGTTCCCCGACTAGCGGGGCCTACGAGCAGTACTTC. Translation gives CASSSPTSGAYEQYF.

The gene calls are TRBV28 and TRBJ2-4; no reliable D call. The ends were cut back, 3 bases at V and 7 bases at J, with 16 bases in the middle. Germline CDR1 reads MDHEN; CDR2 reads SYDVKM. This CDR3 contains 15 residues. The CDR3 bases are TGTGCCAGCAGTTTCCCGCGACCAAAGGAGAACATTCAGTACTTC. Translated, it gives CASSFPRPKENIQYF. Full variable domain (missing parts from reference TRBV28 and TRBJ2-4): DVKVTQSSRYLVKRTGEKVFLECVQDMDHENMFWYRQDPGLGLRLIYFSYDVKMKEKGDIPEGYSVSREKKERFSLILESASTNQTSMYLCASSFPRPKENIQYFGAGTRLSVL.

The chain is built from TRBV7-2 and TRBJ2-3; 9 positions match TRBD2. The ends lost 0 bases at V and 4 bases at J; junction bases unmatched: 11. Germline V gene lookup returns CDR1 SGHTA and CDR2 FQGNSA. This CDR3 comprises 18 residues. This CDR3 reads CASSLAKIAGAVSDTQYF. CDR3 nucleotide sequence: TGTGCCAGCAGCTTAGCTAAAATAGCGGGAGCGGTTTCAGATACGCAGTATTTT.

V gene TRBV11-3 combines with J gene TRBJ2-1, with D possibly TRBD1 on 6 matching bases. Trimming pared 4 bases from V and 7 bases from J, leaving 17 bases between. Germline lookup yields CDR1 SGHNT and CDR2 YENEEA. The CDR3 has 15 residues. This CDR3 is CASSSDHATGNEQFF. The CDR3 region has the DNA TGTGCCAGCAGCTCCGATCACGCCACAGGGAATGAGCAGTTCTTC.

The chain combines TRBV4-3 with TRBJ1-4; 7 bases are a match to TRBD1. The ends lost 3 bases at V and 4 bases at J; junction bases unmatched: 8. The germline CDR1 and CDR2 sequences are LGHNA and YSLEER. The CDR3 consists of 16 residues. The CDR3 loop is CASSQETGWGNEKLFF. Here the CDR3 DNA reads TGCGCCAGCAGCCAGGAGACAGGGTGGGGTAATGAAAAACTGTTTTTT.